This T cell receptor beta chain was recorded in a study of T cell changes during pregnancy in multiple sclerosis. The CDR3 is 17 residues long. After removal of 1 base from V and 1 base from J, the junction contained 10 bases not matched to a gene. Per germline, CDR1 PRHDT and CDR2 FYEKMQ (reference sequence). Generated by immunoSEQ multiplex PCR, the TCRdb table keeps only in-frame clones and is missing some. The sample includes approximately 100,000 clones, approximately 92% of them seen just once. J is TRBJ2-7 and V is TRBV13; 7 positions agree with TRBD2. Sequencing used peripheral blood, obtained in the second trimester of pregnancy. The clonotype originates from a female donor with multiple sclerosis, enrolled in a pregnancy study. The CDR3 bases are TGTGCCAGCAGCTTAGTCGGGCCTAGCGGCATATCCTACGAGCAGTACTTC. It translates to CASSLVGPSGISYEQYF.